The 2 T cell receptor beta chains reported below all come from one sample, sequenced in a study of Graves' ophthalmopathy and Graves' hyperthyroidism. RNA transcripts were the source from which TCR beta CDR3 regions were amplified. In the first round, RT-PCR was carried out with HTBI primers, and a multiplex PCR formed the second round. MiXCR, applied by TCRdb to the multiplex PCR reads, yields one record per CDR3 protein. This repertoire shows around 1.1 million distinct CDR3 sequences, about 35% found once; its top ten account for around 10%. Sequencing input: peripheral blood or thyroid tissue (not recorded which). Receptor source: an adult man with Graves' hyperthyroidism.

This clonotype was counted a few times. This chain's CDR3 is CATGTGSNQPQHF. CDR3 coding DNA: TGTGCCACCGGGACAGGGTCCAATCAGCCCCAGCATTTT. This rearrangement joins TRBV10-3 to TRBJ1-5; 9 nucleotides match TRBD1. Germline V CDR1 and CDR2: ENHRY, SYGVKD. J was trimmed by 3 bases and V by 10 bases; bases with no gene match: 4. The CDR3 length is 13 residues.

Written as DNA, the CDR3 is TGTGCCAGCAGCTCACCGGGCGGGGGCTCCTACGAGCAGTACTTC. It translates to CASSSPGGGSYEQYF. V gene TRBV7-9 combines with J gene TRBJ2-7; 7 bases align to TRBD2. CDR1 and CDR2 (germline): SEHNR, FQNEAQ (reference sequence). The CDR3 is made up of 15 amino acids. V lost 4 bases, J lost 0 bases, and 6 bases stayed unmatched.